A selection of T cell receptor beta chains follows, all from one sample in a study of T cell changes during pregnancy in multiple sclerosis. The data were produced by immunoSEQ multiplex PCR, yet TCRdb's version contains in-frame clones alone and is incomplete. The sample contains under 120,000 clones, approximately 89% of which appear only once. The source was peripheral blood, collected after pregnancy. These receptors all come from a female donor with multiple sclerosis, enrolled in a pregnancy study. Both conserved end residues are trimmed from each CDR3.

v_call cdr3_aa
TRBV30 AWSETGDLDQPQH
TRBV19 ASSSTPGLGHYGYT
TRBV7-2 ASSLETGRLEKLF
TRBV6-5 ASSSGTRGY
TRBV19 ASSERDRAYYGYT
TRBV6-6 ASGRDSSYEQY
TRBV4-2 ASSTGTGVSTDTQY
TRBV6-5 ASSYRQGYEQY
TRBV9 ASSVLVMGGRGANVLT
TRBV4-1 ASSAARGGTETQY
TRBV7-2 ASSLKQGNQPQH
TRBV6-6 ASSYLSDRAWETQY
TRBV2 ATQQGLNTEAF
TRBV6-5 ASSYGQGGETQY
TRBV7-2 ASSLTGASNTEAF
TRBV5-8 ASSWAGTGRNYGYT
TRBV5-1 ASSPGTYEQY
TRBV2 ASRPGLAGWEF
TRBV19 ASSELANEQF
TRBV6-5 ASSPRSGSYGYT
TRBV7-8 ASSLWSEKLF
TRBV7-9 ASSFRGGETQY
TRBV5-8 ASSLYGDSNQPQH
TRBV19 ASSISADYEQY
TRBV19 ASSNGGGGAF
TRBV6-6 ASSYPEGGETQY
TRBV18 ASSEQDAAGQ
TRBV6-1 ASSESGQTYNSPLH
TRBV11-2 ASSFQMNTEAF
TRBV9 ASSEGGRTTEAF
TRBV19 ASRGQGTNEQY